This T cell receptor beta chain stems from a study of T cell repertoires in cytomegalovirus infection. About the study: Matching HLA type and CMV infection were both indicated by public TCR beta signatures.

This clonotype was seen repeatedly, ten times or more. What it binds is not known. TCRdb re-analysed the reads in MiXCR, keeping a single row per CDR3 protein. The table has roughly 230,000 distinct CDR3 sequences, under 8.5% seen once. The V segment lost 2 bases and the J segment 6 bases; nucleotides outside the gene matches: 4. CDR3 length: 14 amino acids. Looked up from germline, CDR1 is SNHLY and CDR2 is FYNNEI. Points from the study as a whole: CMV-specific TCR beta clonotypes restricted by HLA-C dominated the ex vivo response.

This clonotype was obtained from a human donor in good health (CMV status not recorded). Some clones in this sample may be carry-over from other donors' samples. The rearrangement joins TRBV2 to TRBJ1-5; TRBD1 matches 7 bases. Sequences were obtained from PBMCs. The CDR3 region is CASSETGVGQPQHF. The CDR3 nucleotides are TGTGCCAGCAGTGAAACAGGGGTCGGTCAGCCCCAGCATTTT.